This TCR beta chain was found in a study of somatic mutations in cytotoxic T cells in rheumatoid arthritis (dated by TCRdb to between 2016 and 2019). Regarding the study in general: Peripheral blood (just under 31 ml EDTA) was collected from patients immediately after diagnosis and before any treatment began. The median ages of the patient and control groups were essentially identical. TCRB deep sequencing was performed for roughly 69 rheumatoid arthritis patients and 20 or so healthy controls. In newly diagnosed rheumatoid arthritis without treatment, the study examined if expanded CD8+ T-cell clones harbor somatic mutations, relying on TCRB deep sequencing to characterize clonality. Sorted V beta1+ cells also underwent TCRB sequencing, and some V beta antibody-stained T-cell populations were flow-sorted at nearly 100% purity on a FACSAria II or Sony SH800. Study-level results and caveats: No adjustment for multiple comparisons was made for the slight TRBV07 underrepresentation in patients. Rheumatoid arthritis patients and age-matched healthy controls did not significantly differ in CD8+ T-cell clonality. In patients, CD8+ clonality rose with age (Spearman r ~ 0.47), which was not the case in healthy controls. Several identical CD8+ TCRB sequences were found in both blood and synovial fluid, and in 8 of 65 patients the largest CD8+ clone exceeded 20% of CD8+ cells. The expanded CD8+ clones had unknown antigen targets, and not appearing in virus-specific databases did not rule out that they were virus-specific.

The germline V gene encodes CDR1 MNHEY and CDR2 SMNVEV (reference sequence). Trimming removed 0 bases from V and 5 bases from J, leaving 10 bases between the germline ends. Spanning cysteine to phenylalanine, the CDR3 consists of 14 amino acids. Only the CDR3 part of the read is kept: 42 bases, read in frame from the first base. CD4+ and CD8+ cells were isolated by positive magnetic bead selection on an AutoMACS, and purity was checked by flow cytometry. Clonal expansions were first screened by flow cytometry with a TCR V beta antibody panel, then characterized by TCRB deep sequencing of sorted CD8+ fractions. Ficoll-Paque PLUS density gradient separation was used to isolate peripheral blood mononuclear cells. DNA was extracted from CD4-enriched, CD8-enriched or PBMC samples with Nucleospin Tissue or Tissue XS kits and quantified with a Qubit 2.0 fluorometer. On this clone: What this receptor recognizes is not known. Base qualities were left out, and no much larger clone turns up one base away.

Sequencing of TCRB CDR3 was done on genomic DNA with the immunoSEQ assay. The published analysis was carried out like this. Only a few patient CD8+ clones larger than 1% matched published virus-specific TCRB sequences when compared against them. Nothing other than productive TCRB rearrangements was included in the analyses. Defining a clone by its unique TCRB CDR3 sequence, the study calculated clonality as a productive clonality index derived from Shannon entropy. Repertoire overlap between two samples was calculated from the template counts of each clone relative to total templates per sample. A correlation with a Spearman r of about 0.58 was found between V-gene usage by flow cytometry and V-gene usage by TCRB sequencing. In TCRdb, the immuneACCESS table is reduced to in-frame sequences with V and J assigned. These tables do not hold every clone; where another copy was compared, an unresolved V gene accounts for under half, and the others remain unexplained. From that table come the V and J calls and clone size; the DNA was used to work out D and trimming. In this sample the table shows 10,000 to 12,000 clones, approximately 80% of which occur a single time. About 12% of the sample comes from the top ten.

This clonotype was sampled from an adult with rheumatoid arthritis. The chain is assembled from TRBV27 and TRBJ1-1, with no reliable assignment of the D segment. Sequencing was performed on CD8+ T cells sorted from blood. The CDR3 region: CASSLSGFPTEAFF. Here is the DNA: TGTGCCAGCAGTTTATCAGGGTTCCCGACTGAAGCTTTCTTT.